These 14 T cell receptor beta chains share one sample of origin, sequenced in a study of CD8+ T cells in alopecia areata. Sequencing templates came from extracted RNA that was reverse transcribed into cDNA. The assay was immunoSEQ multiplex PCR, and TCRdb's table has in-frame clones only and misses some. The sample has around 140,000 clones, 45% to 65% seen once. Documented treatment: oral pan-JAK inhibitor, 5-10 mg twice daily. Specimen: CD8+ T cells sorted from blood, collected at week 4, from a patient treated with tofacitinib. These TCRs come from a human donor with alopecia areata.

The V call is TRBV20-1, the J call TRBJ2-7, with D unresolved. V was shortened by 6 bases and J by 7 bases, with 10 bases between the two germline ends. Per germline, CDR1 DFQATT and CDR2 SNEGSKA (reference sequence). This CDR3 contains 10 residues. This chain's CDR3 is CSALGQEQYF. The CDR3 nucleotides are TGCAGTGCCCTTGGTCAAGAGCAGTACTTC.

This clone was observed a handful of times. CDR3 in amino acids: CASSLPSGATSETQYF. The CDR3 DNA reads as TGTGCCAGCAGCCTCCCTTCGGGGGCGACGAGCGAGACCCAGTACTTC. V is TRBV13 and J is TRBJ2-5, with D possibly being TRBD1 or TRBD2 (6 bases each). The germline CDR1 and CDR2 sequences are PRHDT and FYEKMQ (reference sequence). The V end was cut by 5 bases, the J end by 5 bases, with 21 bases between. The CDR3 loop spans 16 amino acids.

The chain is built from TRBV6-5 and TRBJ1-5, with 7 bases identical to TRBD1. This CDR3 spans 15 amino acids. V dropped 2 bases and J dropped 1; count of bases not matched to a gene: 2. Germline assignment: CDR1 MNHEY and CDR2 SVGAGI. The CDR3 nucleotides are TGTGCCAGCAGTTACGACAGGGAGAGCAATCAGCCCCAGCATTTT. This codes for CASSYDRESNQPQHF.

In this sample, this clone turned up a few times. V and J are TRBV13 and TRBJ2-5, with D hard to call. Germline V gene sequence: CDR1 PRHDT, CDR2 FYEKMQ (reference sequence). Trimming shortened V by 5 bases and J by 4 bases, and 14 bases separated the two germline ends. The CDR3 extends over 14 amino acids. The chain's CDR3 is CASSHNYDPETQYF. The CDR3 DNA follows: TGTGCCAGCAGCCACAACTACGATCCAGAGACCCAGTACTTC. Using reference TRBV13 and TRBJ2-5 for the parts outside the CDR3, the full variable domain is AAGVIQSPRHLIKEKRETATLKCYPIPRHDTVYWYQQGPGQDPQFLISFYEKMQSDKGSIPDRFSAQQFSDYHSELNMSSLELGDSALYFCASSHNYDPETQYFGPGTRLLVL.

The genes are TRBV28 and TRBJ2-7; D uncertain. Trimming pared 6 bases from V and 3 bases from J, leaving 9 bases between. Germline-derived CDR1 and CDR2 are MDHEN and SYDVKM. There are 12 residues in the CDR3. For the CDR3, the DNA is TGTGCCAGCAGATCCGACCTCTACGAGCAGTACTTC. Translated: CASRSDLYEQYF.

The chain employs TRBV5-6 and TRBJ1-5; D is perhaps TRBD1 (6 bases). V gave up 4 bases and J gave up 4 bases, with 15 bases separating them. CDR1 and CDR2 from the germline V gene are SGHDT and YYEEEE. The CDR3 extends over 15 amino acids. The CDR3 DNA reads as TGTGCCAGCAGCCAACTACAGGGAGGGAATCAGCCCCAGCATTTT. Protein sequence: CASSQLQGGNQPQHF.

In this sample, this clone turned up a few times. The genes are TRBV19 and TRBJ1-5; D is unresolved. The CDR3 is 14 amino acids. Trimming removed 1 base at V and 7 bases at J, with 11 bases between. CDR1 and CDR2 (germline): LNHDA, SQIVND (reference sequence). CDR3 DNA: TGTGCCAGTAGTATAGTCCCGGGGTTGCAGCCCCAGCATTTT. It translates to CASSIVPGLQPQHF.

CDR3 sequence reads: CASGPFRSSYEQYF. CDR3 DNA sequence: TGTGCCAGCGGCCCATTCCGGAGCTCCTACGAGCAGTACTTC. The chain joins TRBV27 to TRBJ2-7; no reliable D call. V shed 8 bases and J shed 0 bases, with 14 bases lying between them. The germline CDR1 and CDR2 sequences are MNHEY and SMNVEV (reference sequence). CDR3 length: 14 residues.

The chain couples TRBV27 to TRBJ1-2, with 9 nucleotides matching TRBD1. The CDR3 runs to 14 residues. Trimming at V came to 0 bases and at J to 8 bases, leaving 4 bases not matched to a gene. Germline CDR1 MNHEY, CDR2 SMNVEV (reference sequence). The CDR3 DNA follows: TGTGCCAGCAGTTTATCCGGGACAGGGATCGGCTACACCTTC. It codes for CASSLSGTGIGYTF.

A few counts support this clone. The J gene is TRBJ2-1, the V gene TRBV7-8; unclear D gene. This CDR3 region has 17 residues. Trimming cost V 7 bases and J 0 bases, with 19 bases left between them. CDR1 and CDR2 (germline): SGHVS, FQNEAQ. The CDR3 protein is CASTGSLLSSSYNEQFF. The CDR3 DNA is TGTGCCAGCACCGGATCGTTGCTTTCAAGCTCCTACAATGAGCAGTTCTTC. Full variable domain (remainder filled in from reference TRBV7-8 and TRBJ2-1): GAGVSQSPRYKVAKRGQDVALRCDPISGHVSLFWYQQALGQGPEFLTYFQNEAQLDKSGLPSDRFFAERPEGSVSTLKIQRTQQEDSAVYLCASTGSLLSSSYNEQFFGPGTRLTVL.

V and J are TRBV10-3 and TRBJ2-7; 8 nucleotides align to TRBD1. The CDR3 loop spans 16 amino acids. Germline CDR1 ENHRY, CDR2 SYGVKD. The V gene end was trimmed by 0 bases and the J gene end by 5 bases; junction bases not matched to a gene: 9. The CDR3 reads CAISESSMDRADEQYF. The CDR3 DNA reads TGTGCCATCAGTGAGTCGAGTATGGACAGGGCGGACGAGCAGTACTTC.

This clone was seen a handful of times. V gene TRBV7-2 combines with J gene TRBJ1-1; possible D gene TRBD1, 5 bases. The CDR3 runs to 15 residues. The V end was cut by 2 bases, the J end by 1 base, with 11 bases between. Germline V gives CDR1 SGHTA, CDR2 FQGNSA. DNA for the CDR3: TGTGCCAGCAGCTTATCAGGGCCCGGGAACACTGAAGCTTTCTTT. It is translated as CASSLSGPGNTEAFF.

The sample holds a few counts of this clone. The V and J genes are TRBV29-1 and TRBJ2-5; 7 bases are shared with TRBD1. V shed 3 bases and J 2 bases; nucleotides not matched to a gene: 9. CDR1 and CDR2 (germline): SQVTM, ANQGSEA. This CDR3 region has 15 residues. Written as DNA, the CDR3 is TGCAGCGTTGAGACCCCCGACAGGGAGCAAGAGACCCAGTACTTC. This translates into CSVETPDREQETQYF. Full variable domain (missing parts from reference TRBV29-1 and TRBJ2-5): SAVISQKPSRDICQRGTSLTIQCQVDSQVTMMFWYRQQPGQSLTLIATANQGSEATYESGFVIDKFPISRPNLTFSTLTVSNMSPEDSSIYLCSVETPDREQETQYFGPGTRLLVL.

The V call is TRBV5-4, the J call TRBJ2-7, with TRBD1 as a possible D gene (5 bases). Trimming left V 3 bases short and J 4 bases short, with 8 bases between. CDR1 is SGHNT, CDR2 YYREEE, per germline (reference sequence). The CDR3 is 12 amino acids. The CDR3 sequence is CASSSQGYEQYF. CDR3 bases: TGTGCCAGCAGCTCTCAGGGTTACGAGCAGTACTTC.